A single sample is the source of the 10 T cell receptor beta chains below, sequenced in a study of T cell repertoires in cytomegalovirus infection. Their recognized antigens are unknown. TCRdb itself ran the reads through MiXCR, one entry per CDR3 protein. The repertoire has 350,000 to 400,000 distinct CDR3 sequences, just under 35% of them found once; the top ten carry roughly 14%. The sequencing here drew on cultured PBMCs, taken from culture after CMV antigen stimulation. The receptors stem from a human donor in good health (CMV status not recorded). Some clones in this sample may be carry-over from other donors' samples.

V is TRBV20-1 and J is TRBJ2-1; TRBD2 agrees at 10 bases. This CDR3 spans 16 amino acids. Germline values: CDR1 DFQATT, CDR2 SNEGSKA (reference sequence). The junction had 9 bases not matched to a gene; V was cut back by 7 bases and J by 0 bases. As DNA, the CDR3 is TGCAGTGGAAGAGGCGGGACTAGCGTCTCCTACAATGAGCAGTTCTTC. Translating it yields CSGRGGTSVSYNEQFF.

This clonotype was recorded at least ten times. The genes are TRBV7-2 and TRBJ1-2; D unclear. Germline V gene sequence: CDR1 SGHTA, CDR2 FQGNSA. Deletions cut 4 bases from V and 9 bases from J, with 9 bases between. CDR3 length equals 11 residues. The CDR3 is CASSSTTSYTF. The CDR3 region has the DNA TGTGCCAGCAGCTCCACGACGAGCTACACCTTC.

The chain carries TRBV9 and TRBJ2-5, with D tentatively TRBD1 (5 bases). The V end was cut by 3 bases, the J end by 5 bases, with 14 bases between. The CDR3 covers 14 residues. Germline CDR1 is SGDLS and CDR2 is YYNGEE. CDR3 amino acids: CASSAKAGYETQYF. CDR3 sequence (DNA): TGTGCCAGCAGCGCTAAAGCAGGGTATGAGACCCAGTACTTC.

This clonotype was counted once. The chain links TRBV7-8 to TRBJ1-5, with D perhaps matching TRBD1 (5 bases). The germline CDR1 and CDR2 sequences are SGHVS and FQNEAQ. The CDR3 contains 16 residues. The V gene lost 6 bases and the J gene lost 6 bases, with 21 bases spanning the gap. The CDR3 sequence: CASSAAIGGGGQPQHF. Written as DNA, the CDR3 is TGTGCCAGCAGTGCAGCCATCGGGGGGGGAGGTCAGCCCCAGCATTTT.

This chain links TRBV7-2 with TRBJ2-2; D is unclear. Germline CDR1 is SGHTA and CDR2 is FQGNSA. Trimming left V 5 bases short and J 6 bases short, with 13 bases between. This CDR3 spans 14 amino acids. The chain's CDR3 is CASSVLRVSGELFF. The CDR3 DNA follows: TGTGCCAGCAGCGTCCTGAGAGTCTCCGGGGAGCTGTTTTTT.

The V call is TRBV19, the J call TRBJ2-6, with TRBD2 as a possible D gene (5 bases). Looked up from germline, CDR1 is LNHDA and CDR2 is SQIVND (reference sequence). V was shortened by 6 bases and J by 1 base, with 10 bases between the two germline ends. CDR3 length: 15 residues. The CDR3 loop reads CASRVRGSGANVLTF. The CDR3, as DNA: TGTGCCAGTAGAGTTCGAGGGTCTGGGGCCAACGTCCTGACTTTC.

This clonotype has only a few counts. The genes are TRBV6-6 and TRBJ2-7, with D uncertain. Germline CDR1 reads MNHNY; CDR2 reads SVGAGI (reference sequence). V dropped 0 bases and J dropped 3 bases, with 9 bases sitting between them. The CDR3 is 14 residues long. The CDR3 spells CASSYSTGRYEQYF. The CDR3 DNA sequence: TGTGCCAGCAGTTACTCGACGGGCCGCTACGAGCAGTACTTC.

The rearrangement uses TRBV7-4 and TRBJ2-3, with D possibly being TRBD1 (5 bases). The CDR3 length is 13 residues. Trimming shortened V by 6 bases and J by 2 bases, and 9 bases separated the two germline ends. Per the germline V gene, CDR1 is SGHVT and CDR2 is SQSDAQ. In DNA form, the CDR3 reads TGTGCCAGCAGGCAGGACAACACAGATACGCAGTATTTT. Translation: CASRQDNTDTQYF. The full variable domain, its missing parts supplied by reference TRBV7-4 and TRBJ2-3, is GAGVSQSPRYKVAKRGRDVALRCDSISGHVTLYWYRQTLGQGSEVLTYSQSDAQRDKSGRPSGRFSAERPERSVSTLKIQRTEQGDSAVYLCASRQDNTDTQYFGPGTRLTVL.

V and J are TRBV5-4 and TRBJ1-1; D is unclear. The ends were cut back, 0 bases at V and 3 bases at J, with 12 bases in the middle. CDR1 and CDR2 from the germline V gene are SGHNT and YYREEE (reference sequence). This CDR3 region has 15 residues. CDR3 region: CASSLGGLRDTEAFF. CDR3 coding DNA: TGTGCCAGCAGCTTGGGTGGCCTGAGGGACACTGAAGCTTTCTTT.

As DNA, the CDR3 is TGTGCCAGCAGTCAACAGGGATGGGGCAACTATGGCTACACCTTC. It is translated as CASSQQGWGNYGYTF. The chain is built from TRBV6-5 and TRBJ1-2; D is perhaps TRBD1 (6 bases). Looked up from germline, CDR1 is MNHEY and CDR2 is SVGAGI. V gave up 5 bases and J gave up 2 bases, with 15 bases separating them. The CDR3 contains 15 residues.